This section outlines one T cell receptor (delta chain) sequence together with its context. As yet, its antigen is unknown. V lost 2 bases, J lost 0 bases, and 23 bases stayed unmatched. The CDR3 spans 23 residues. CDR1 and CDR2 (germline): TSWWSYY, QGS. RNA was extracted from the cells and then reverse transcribed. CDR3 amplicons came from multiplex PCR with pooled V-gene forward and constant-region reverse primers. TCRdb called clones from the multiplex PCR reads again using CATT. The sample has about 54,000 delta-chain clones; about 15% are singletons. Alphabeta T cells were depleted, then CD3+ Vdelta1+ Vdelta2- thymocytes were FACS-sorted. This sample is drawn from a study of Vδ1+ human thymocytes. General study points: Unlike peripheral blood Vdelta1+ controls, thymic delta-chain sequences included roughly 22% Vdelta2 and few Vdelta3. In the thymus, TRG and TRD repertoires looked highly polyclonal with Gaussian CDR3 lengths. TRG sequences recurred across donors, whereas TRD sequences stayed essentially private.

The V call is TRDV1, the J call TRDJ1, with 11 bases matching TRDD3. The receptor's source is a boy in the first two years of life who had congenital heart surgery. The material sequenced was Vdelta1+ gamma-delta thymocytes from the thymus. Subset given: FACS-sorted CD3+ TCRalphabeta- TCRVdelta1+ TCRVdelta2- thymocytes. The CDR3 DNA reads as TGTGCTCTTGGGGAATTTTCCGGGACTGTACTGGGGGATATCAGCTCGTACACCGATAAACTCATCTTT. This sequence encodes CALGEFSGTVLGDISSYTDKLIF.